These 3 T cell receptor beta chains share one sample of origin, sequenced in a study of spatial heterogeneity in lung cancer. No antigen has been identified for these receptors. Time point here: sample taken at primary tumor resection. The study's findings and limits: It was found that expanded intratumoral alpha and beta TCR counts tracked tumor mutation counts.

TCRdb reprocessed the 5' RACE reads with MiXCR, giving one entry per CDR3 protein. The sample holds 10,000 to 15,000 distinct CDR3 sequences, roughly 7.2% seen once. Sample: lung tumor tissue, taken at surgery. Receptors were obtained from a female donor with early-stage non-small cell lung cancer.

This clonotype was observed at least ten times. This chain uses TRBV28 with TRBJ2-7; D possibly matches TRBD1 or TRBD2 (5 bases each). This CDR3 is 14 amino acids long. With 5 bases removed from V and 6 bases from J, the gap between germline ends came to 17 bases. Germline CDR1 reads MDHEN; CDR2 reads SYDVKM. The CDR3 loop reads CASSETGRVGEQYF. The DNA of the CDR3 is TGTGCCAGCAGTGAGACGGGACGAGTGGGCGAGCAGTACTTC. The full variable domain, in which reference TRBV28 and TRBJ2-7 provide the parts outside the CDR3, is DVKVTQSSRYLVKRTGEKVFLECVQDMDHENMFWYRQDPGLGLRLIYFSYDVKMKEKGDIPEGYSVSREKKERFSLILESASTNQTSMYLCASSETGRVGEQYFGPGTRLTVT.

This clonotype was observed at least ten times. The V and J genes are TRBV6-4 and TRBJ2-1; 13 positions agree with TRBD2. The CDR3 totals 18 residues. V lost 6 bases and J lost 7; bases outside the gene matches: 15. Germline lookup yields CDR1 MRHNA and CDR2 SNTAGT. CDR3 in DNA: TGTGCCAGCAGCCCCCGAACTAGCGGGGGGGCCGGTGGTAATGAGCAGTTCTTC. Residues: CASSPRTSGGAGGNEQFF.

This clonotype was seen at least ten times. The J gene is TRBJ2-7, the V gene TRBV20-1; 8 positions agree with TRBD2. V lost 4 bases, J lost 4 bases, and 12 bases stayed unmatched. CDR1 and CDR2 (germline): DFQATT, SNEGSKA (reference sequence). CDR3 length: 15 amino acids. The CDR3 nucleotides are TGCAGTGCTACCGGCCCGAGTAGCGGGAAGTACGAGCAGTACTTC. Translated, it gives CSATGPSSGKYEQYF.